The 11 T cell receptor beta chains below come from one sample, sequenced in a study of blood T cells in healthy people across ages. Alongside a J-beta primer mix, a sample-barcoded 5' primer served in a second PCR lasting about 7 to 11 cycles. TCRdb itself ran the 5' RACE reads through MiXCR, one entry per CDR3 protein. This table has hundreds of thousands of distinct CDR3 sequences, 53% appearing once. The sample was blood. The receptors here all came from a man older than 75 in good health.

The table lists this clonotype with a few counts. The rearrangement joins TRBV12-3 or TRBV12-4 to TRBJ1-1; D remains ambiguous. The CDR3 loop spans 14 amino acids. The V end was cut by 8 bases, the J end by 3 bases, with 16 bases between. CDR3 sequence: CASGPEFVDTEAFF. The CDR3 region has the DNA TGTGCCAGCGGACCGGAGTTTGTGGACACTGAAGCTTTCTTT.

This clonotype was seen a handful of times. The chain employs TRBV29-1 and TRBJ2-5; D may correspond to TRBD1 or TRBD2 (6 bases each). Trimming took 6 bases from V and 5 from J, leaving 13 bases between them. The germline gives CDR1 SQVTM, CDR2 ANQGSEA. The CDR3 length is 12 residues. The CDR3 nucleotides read TGCAGCGTCAGGGGAGGCGGGGAGACCCAGTACTTC. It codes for CSVRGGGETQYF.

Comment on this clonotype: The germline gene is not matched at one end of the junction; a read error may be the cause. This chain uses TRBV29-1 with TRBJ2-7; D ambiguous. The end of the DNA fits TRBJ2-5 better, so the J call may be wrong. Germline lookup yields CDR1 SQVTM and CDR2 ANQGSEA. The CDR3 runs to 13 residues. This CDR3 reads CSAEKGYQETQYF. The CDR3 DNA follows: TGCAGCGCTGAAAAAGGTTACCAAGAGACCCAGTACTTC.

The CDR3 DNA sequence: TGCGCCAGCAGCCAAGAAAGTCTAGCGGGAGACGAGCAGTACTTC. Residues: CASSQESLAGDEQYF. This chain links TRBV4-1 with TRBJ2-5; 10 nucleotides agree with TRBD2. The assigned J gene may be wrong: the sequence end matches TRBJ2-7 better. The CDR3 spans 15 residues. Germline CDR1 reads MGHRA; CDR2 reads YSYEKL.

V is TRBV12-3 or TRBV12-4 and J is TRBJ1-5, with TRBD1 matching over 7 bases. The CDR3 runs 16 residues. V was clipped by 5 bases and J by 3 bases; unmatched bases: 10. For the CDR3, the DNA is TGTGCCAGCAGTGACCGAGGGACAGCCACCAATCAGCCCCAGCATTTT. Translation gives CASSDRGTATNQPQHF.

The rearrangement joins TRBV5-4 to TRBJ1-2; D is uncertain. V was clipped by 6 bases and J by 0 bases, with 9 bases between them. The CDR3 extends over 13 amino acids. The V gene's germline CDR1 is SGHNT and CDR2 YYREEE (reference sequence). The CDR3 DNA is TGTGCCAGCACCGATGCGACTAACTATGGCTACACCTTC. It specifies CASTDATNYGYTF.

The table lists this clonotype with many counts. CDR3 residues: CASSLALGYAYF. CDR3 bases: TGTGCCAGCAGCTTAGCCTTGGGATACGCGTATTTT. The chain recombines TRBV7-9 with TRBJ2-3, with D uncertain. Germline loops: CDR1 SEHNR, CDR2 FQNEAQ (reference sequence). V lost 0 bases and J 14 bases, leaving 12 bases between the germline ends. The CDR3 covers 12 residues.

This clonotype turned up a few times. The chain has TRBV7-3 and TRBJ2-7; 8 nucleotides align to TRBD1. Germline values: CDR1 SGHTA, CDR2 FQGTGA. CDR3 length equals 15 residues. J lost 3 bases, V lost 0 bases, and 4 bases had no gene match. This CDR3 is CASSLTRTGIYEQYF. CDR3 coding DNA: TGTGCCAGCAGCTTAACTAGGACAGGGATCTACGAGCAGTACTTC.

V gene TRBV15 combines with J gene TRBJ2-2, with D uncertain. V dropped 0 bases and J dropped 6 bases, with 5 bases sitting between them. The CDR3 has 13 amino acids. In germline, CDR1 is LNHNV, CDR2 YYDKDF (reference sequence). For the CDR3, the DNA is TGTGCCACCAGCAGAGATCTCGCCGGGGAGCTGTTTTTT. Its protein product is CATSRDLAGELFF.

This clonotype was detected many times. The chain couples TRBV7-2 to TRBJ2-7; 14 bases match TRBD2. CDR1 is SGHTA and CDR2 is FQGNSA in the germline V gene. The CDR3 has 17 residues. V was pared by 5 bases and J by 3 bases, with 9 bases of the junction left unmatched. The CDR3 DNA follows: TGTGCCAGCAGCAGCGCTGGGACTAGCGGGAGCCTCTACGAGCAGTACTTC. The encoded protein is CASSSAGTSGSLYEQYF.

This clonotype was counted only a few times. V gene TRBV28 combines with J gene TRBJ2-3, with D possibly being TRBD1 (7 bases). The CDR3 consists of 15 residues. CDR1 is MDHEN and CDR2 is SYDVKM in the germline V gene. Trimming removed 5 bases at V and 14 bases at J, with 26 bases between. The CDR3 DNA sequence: TGTGCCAGCAGTCTAGGGGGCGCGGGGCACAGATACGCGTATTTT. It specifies CASSLGGAGHRYAYF.